The clone carrying this T cell receptor beta chain was counted only a few times. This sample is drawn from a study of blood T cell repertoires in COVID-19. Overall study context: Sites in the United States, Italy and Spain provided acute and convalescent COVID-19 samples. PBMCs, B-cell-depleted T cells, or T cells were the source of the cDNA or gDNA that made up the material.

Produced via immunoSEQ multiplex PCR; TCRdb's table is partial and in-frame only. Of 210,000 or so clones in the sample, less than 85% were seen once. Adults between roughly 18 and 89 years of age took part from 20 to 25 US areas. For recovered donors of Cohort 3, there were two negative PCRs, clearance, or symptom resolution. This CDR3 has 14 amino acids. Germline CDR1 reads SGHAT; CDR2 reads FQNNGV. Trimming shortened V by 1 base and J by 0 bases, and 4 bases separated the two germline ends. The V and J genes are TRBV11-2 and TRBJ2-1, with no clear D. The clonotype comes from a man aged 60 to 75 who had recovered from COVID-19. Sample: PBMCs or T cells enriched from blood (not recorded which). DNA of the CDR3: TGTGCCAGCAGCTTAGCGAGCTCCTACAATGAGCAGTTCTTC. Protein sequence: CASSLASSYNEQFF.